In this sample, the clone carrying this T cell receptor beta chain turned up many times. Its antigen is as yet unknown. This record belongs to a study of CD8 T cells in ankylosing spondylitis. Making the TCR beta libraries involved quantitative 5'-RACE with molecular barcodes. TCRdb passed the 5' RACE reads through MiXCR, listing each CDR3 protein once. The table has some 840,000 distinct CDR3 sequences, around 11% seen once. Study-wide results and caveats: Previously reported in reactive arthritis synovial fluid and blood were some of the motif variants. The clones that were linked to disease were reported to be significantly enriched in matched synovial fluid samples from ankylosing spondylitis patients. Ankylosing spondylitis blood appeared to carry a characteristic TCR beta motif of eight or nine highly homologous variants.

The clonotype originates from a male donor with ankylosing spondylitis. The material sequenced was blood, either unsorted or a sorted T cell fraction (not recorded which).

In nucleotides, the CDR3 is TGCGCCAGCAGCGAGGGACTAGCGGGGGGAATCACAGATACGCAGTATTTT. Protein sequence: CASSEGLAGGITDTQYF. The J gene is TRBJ2-3, the V gene TRBV5-1, with 15 bases lining up with TRBD2. This CDR3 has 17 residues. After removal of 4 bases from V and 2 bases from J, the junction contained 5 bases not matched to a gene. Per germline, CDR1 SGHRS and CDR2 YFSETQ.